These 2 T cell receptor beta chains were all obtained from the same sample, sequenced in a study of human T cells and chemical hapten exposure. Via MiXCR, TCRdb re-called the RACE reads, giving one row per CDR3 protein. The table includes over 100,000 distinct CDR3 sequences, 9.2% detected once. Time point described: patch test 2, 6 weeks after DPC sensitization. Treatment given: therapeutic diphenylcyclopropenone sensitization with weekly scalp DPC. Source: whole blood, taken in connection with sensitization to the hapten diphenylcyclopropenone (DPC). The receptors shown here come from a woman aged 40 to 55 with alopecia areata. Some clones in this sample may be carry-over from other donors' samples.

The V and J genes are TRBV29-1 and TRBJ2-7, with 8 bases lining up with TRBD2. The V segment lost 6 bases and the J segment 6 bases; nucleotides outside the gene matches: 7. This CDR3 is 12 amino acids long. Per germline, CDR1 SQVTM and CDR2 ANQGSEA. CDR3 in DNA: TGCAGCGTGGCGATAGCGGGGCGCGAGCAGTACTTC. Protein sequence: CSVAIAGREQYF.

This clonotype was seen a handful of times. Germline and junction disagree at one end, which may indicate a read error. The chain has TRBV7-9 and TRBJ2-1; TRBD2 agrees at 12 bases. Germline V lookup: CDR1 SEHNR, CDR2 FQNEAQ (reference sequence). This CDR3 comprises 15 residues. CDR3 region: CASSLAGGPRNEQFF. The CDR3 region has the DNA TGTGCCAGCAGCCTAGCGGGGGGGCCGCGCAATGAGCAGTTCTTC.